The source of this T cell receptor beta chain is a study of blood T cell repertoires in COVID-19. About the research overall: COVID-19 samples from acute and convalescent phases originated in the United States, Italy and Spain. The cDNA or gDNA used as material had been derived from T cells, B-cell-depleted T cells, or PBMCs.

The assay was immunoSEQ multiplex PCR, and TCRdb's table has in-frame clones only and misses some. The data contain about 280,000 clones, 75% to 85% of them singletons. Trimming stripped 3 bases from V and 0 bases from J, with 17 bases between. This CDR3 is 17 amino acids long. Germline V lookup: CDR1 LGHDT, CDR2 YNNKEL (reference sequence). Input material: peripheral blood. The TCR sequence derives from a man aged 45-60 years with active or convalescent COVID-19. This chain connects TRBV3-1 (or the pseudogene TRBV3-2) to TRBJ1-1, with D perhaps matching TRBD1 (5 bases). The CDR3 region is CASSQGQAGMMNTEAFF. The CDR3 coding sequence is TGTGCCAGCAGCCAGGGGCAGGCGGGGATGATGAACACTGAAGCTTTCTTT.